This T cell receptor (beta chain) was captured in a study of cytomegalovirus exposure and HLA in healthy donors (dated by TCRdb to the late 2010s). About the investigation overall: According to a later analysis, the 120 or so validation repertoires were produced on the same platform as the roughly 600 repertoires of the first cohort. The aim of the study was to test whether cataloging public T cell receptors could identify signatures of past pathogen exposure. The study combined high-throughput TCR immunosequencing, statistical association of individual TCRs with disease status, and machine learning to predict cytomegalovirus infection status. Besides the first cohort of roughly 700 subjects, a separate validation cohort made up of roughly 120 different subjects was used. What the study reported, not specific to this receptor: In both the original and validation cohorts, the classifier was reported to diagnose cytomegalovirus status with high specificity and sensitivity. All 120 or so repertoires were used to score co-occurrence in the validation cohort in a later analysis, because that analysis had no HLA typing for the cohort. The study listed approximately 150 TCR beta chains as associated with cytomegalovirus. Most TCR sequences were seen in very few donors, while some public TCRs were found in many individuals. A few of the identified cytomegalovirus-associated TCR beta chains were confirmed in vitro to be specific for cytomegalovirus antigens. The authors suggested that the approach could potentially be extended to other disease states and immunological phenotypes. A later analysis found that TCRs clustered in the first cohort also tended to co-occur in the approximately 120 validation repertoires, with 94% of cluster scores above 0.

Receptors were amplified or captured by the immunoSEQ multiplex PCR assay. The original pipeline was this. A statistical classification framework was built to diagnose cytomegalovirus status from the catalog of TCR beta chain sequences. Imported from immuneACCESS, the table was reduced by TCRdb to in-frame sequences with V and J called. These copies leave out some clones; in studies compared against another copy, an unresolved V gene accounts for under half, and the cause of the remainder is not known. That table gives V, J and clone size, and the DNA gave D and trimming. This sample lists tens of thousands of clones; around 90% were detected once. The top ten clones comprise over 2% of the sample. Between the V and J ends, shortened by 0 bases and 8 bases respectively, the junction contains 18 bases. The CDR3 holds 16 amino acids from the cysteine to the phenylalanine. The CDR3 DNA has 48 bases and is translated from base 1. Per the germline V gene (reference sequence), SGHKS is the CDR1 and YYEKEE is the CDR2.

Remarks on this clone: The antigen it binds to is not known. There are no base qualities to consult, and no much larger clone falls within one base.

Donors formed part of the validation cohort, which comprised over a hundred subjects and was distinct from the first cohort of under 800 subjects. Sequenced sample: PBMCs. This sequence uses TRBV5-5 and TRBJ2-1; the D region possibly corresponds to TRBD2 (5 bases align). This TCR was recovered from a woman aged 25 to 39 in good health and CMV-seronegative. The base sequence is TGTGCCAGCAGCTTGGGTAGCGTTTATAGCTTTTATGAGCAGTTCTTC. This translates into CASSLGSVYSFYEQFF. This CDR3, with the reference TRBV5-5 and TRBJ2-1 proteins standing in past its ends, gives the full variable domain DAGVTQSPTHLIKTRGQQVTLRCSPISGHKSVSWYQQVLGQGPQFIFQYYEKEERGRGNFPDRFSARQFPNYSSELNVNALLLGDSALYLCASSLGSVYSFYEQFFGPGTRLTVL.